These 2 T cell receptor beta chains came from one sample sequenced in a study of neoadjuvant anti-PD-1 for oral cavity cancer. Clones were read by immunoSEQ multiplex PCR, and TCRdb kept only the in-frame ones, dropping some. The data show about 14,000 clones, 65% to 80% seen once. The time point denotes: after neoadjuvant nivolumab, at surgical resection. This material consisted of PBMCs, taken after nivolumab (anti-PD-1) treatment. These TCRs come from a person aged 40 to 85 with oral cavity squamous cell carcinoma.

The sample holds a few counts of this clone. The V call is TRBV2, the J call TRBJ2-2, with D tentatively TRBD1 (6 bases). Trimming left V 2 bases short and J 5 bases short, with 12 bases between. Germline CDR1 is SNHLY and CDR2 is FYNNEI. This CDR3 is built from 15 residues. The CDR3 DNA is TGTGCCAGCAGTGAAACTCTACAGGGAACCGGGGAGCTGTTTTTT. Translation gives CASSETLQGTGELFF.

This clone has a handful of counts. Written as DNA, the CDR3 is TGTGCCAGGACAGGGGCCGCGGGGGAGCAGTACTTC. This encodes CARTGAAGEQYF. The chain employs TRBV19 and TRBJ2-7; 8 positions agree with TRBD1. V trimming: 9 bases; J trimming: 7 bases; junction bases outside the gene matches: 8. The CDR3 consists of 12 residues. Germline CDR1 is LNHDA and CDR2 is SQIVND (reference sequence).